Each of the 21 T cell receptor beta chains below was sequenced from the same sample in a study of tumor and adjacent non-tumor tissue in lung cancer. The template was RNA from unsorted bulk tissue. Three rounds of nested PCR, following a modified ARM-PCR protocol, produced the TCRbeta library. TCRdb re-derived calls from the multiplex PCR reads in MiXCR, one entry per CDR3 protein. The sample records approximately 150,000 distinct CDR3 sequences, approximately 64% being singletons. The sample consisted of lung tumor tissue. The receptors here all came from a man in his sixties with small cell lung cancer.

This clonotype has a count of ten or more. This chain joins TRBV20-1 and TRBJ2-5, with 7 bases matching TRBD2. CDR3 length equals 13 residues. V dropped 3 bases and J dropped 4; count of bases not matched to a gene: 5. Germline values: CDR1 DFQATT, CDR2 SNEGSKA (reference sequence). The CDR3 region is CSASESGGETQYF. The DNA of the CDR3 is TGCAGTGCTAGTGAGTCGGGAGGAGAGACCCAGTACTTC.

With regard to this clonotype: The junction and the germline gene differ at one end; a read error may be behind it. The rearrangement links TRBV28 to TRBJ2-3; the D gene is possibly TRBD2 (5 bases). CDR1 and CDR2 (germline): MDHEN, SYDVKM. The CDR3 covers 15 residues. The CDR3 coding sequence is TGTGTCAGCAGTGGCGCGAGGAGGTTCACAGATACGCAGTATTTT. As protein: CVSSGARRFTDTQYF.

This clonotype was picked up a small number of times. A much larger clone sits a single nucleotide away, making a read error possible. The chain recombines TRBV29-1 with TRBJ2-3; D is ambiguous. Germline values: CDR1 SQVTM, CDR2 ANQGSEA. CDR3 length: 13 amino acids. V lost 2 bases, J lost 5 bases, and 11 bases lay in between. In DNA form, the CDR3 reads TGCAGCGTTGAATGGCATTTCATAGATACGCAGTATTTT. This translates into CSVEWHFIDTQYF.

Concerning this clonotype: This may be a read error, as it is one base from a much larger clone. V and J are TRBV20-1 and TRBJ2-7; perhaps TRBD1 as D (5 bases). Germline CDR1 reads DFQATT; CDR2 reads SNEGSKA (reference sequence). The V end was cut by 0 bases, the J end by 2 bases, with 14 bases between. The CDR3 totals 15 residues. In DNA, the CDR3 is TGCAGTGCTAGAGATCTAAATAGGACAACCTACGAGCAGTACTTC. This gives the protein CSARDLNRTTYEQYF.

This clonotype was counted at least ten times. The chain is built from TRBV12-3 or TRBV12-4 and TRBJ2-5; no firm D call. Trimming pared 6 bases from V and 7 bases from J, leaving 15 bases between. The length of the CDR3 is 13 residues. CDR3 sequence: CASSLVTRGTQYF. CDR3 coding DNA: TGTGCCAGCAGCCTCGTAACCCGAGGGACCCAGTACTTC.

The genes are TRBV5-1 and TRBJ2-1; TRBD2 agrees at 13 bases. The CDR3 sequence is 15 residues long. Germline V CDR1 and CDR2: SGHRS, YFSETQ. The DNA of the CDR3 is TGCGCAAACAGCTCCACTAGCGGGAGGGTCAATGAGCAGTTCTTC. As protein: CANSSTSGRVNEQFF.

The genes are TRBV20-1 and TRBJ1-2, with TRBD1 as a possible D gene (6 bases). With 4 bases removed from V and 3 bases from J, the gap between germline ends came to 15 bases. Germline-derived CDR1 and CDR2 are DFQATT and SNEGSKA (reference sequence). The CDR3 covers 14 residues. CDR3 amino acids: CSAISGDTYYGYTF. The CDR3 DNA reads as TGCAGTGCTATTTCGGGGGACACCTACTATGGCTACACCTTC.

Note on this clonotype: A clone one base away is much larger, so this may be a read error. V usage is TRBV27 and J usage is TRBJ2-5; D is unclear. CDR1 MNHEY and CDR2 SMNVEV come from the germline V gene (reference sequence). Trimming shortened V by 4 bases and J by 0 bases, and 9 bases separated the two germline ends. The CDR3 runs 14 residues. The CDR3 coding sequence is TGTGCCAGCAGTTCGGAAGGTTACCAAGAGACCCAGTACTTC. It translates to CASSSEGYQETQYF.

This sequence joins TRBV11-2 and TRBJ2-1, with a tentative D call TRBD2 (5 bases). Per germline, CDR1 SGHAT and CDR2 FQNNGV. Trimming removed 3 bases from V and 7 bases from J, with 16 bases in between. The CDR3 consists of 15 residues. The CDR3 DNA reads TGTGCCAGCAGCTTCGAGCTGGGGTCGGGGAATGAGCAGTTCTTC. Protein: CASSFELGSGNEQFF.

The rearrangement uses TRBV6-6 and TRBJ2-7; 10 bases are a match to TRBD1. This CDR3 is 15 amino acids long. J was trimmed by 2 bases and V by 6 bases; bases with no gene match: 7. Germline values: CDR1 MNHNY, CDR2 SVGAGI (reference sequence). The CDR3 DNA reads TGTGCCAGCAGACCGGGACAGGGGAGACCCTACGAGCAGTACTTC. Translated, it gives CASRPGQGRPYEQYF.

The table lists this clonotype with many counts. The chain has TRBV29-1 and TRBJ2-5; tentative D call: TRBD1 (6 bases). This CDR3 has 14 residues. Per germline, CDR1 SQVTM and CDR2 ANQGSEA. The ends were cut back, 4 bases at V and 5 bases at J, with 17 bases in the middle. This CDR3 is CSVGSEGTRETQYF. Written as DNA, the CDR3 is TGCAGCGTTGGTAGTGAGGGGACAAGGGAGACCCAGTACTTC.

The rearrangement joins TRBV12-3 or TRBV12-4 to TRBJ1-2; TRBD1 might be the D (5 bases). The CDR3 sequence is 14 residues long. With 7 bases removed from V and 4 bases from J, the gap between germline ends came to 16 bases. In DNA form, the CDR3 reads TGTGCCAGCACCAGACAGATAGGTGGCTATGGCTACACCTTC. This gives the protein CASTRQIGGYGYTF.

This clonotype was counted ten times or more. The chain links TRBV20-1 to TRBJ2-5; unclear D gene. Germline assignment: CDR1 DFQATT and CDR2 SNEGSKA (reference sequence). V dropped 8 bases and J dropped 0 bases, with 19 bases sitting between them. The CDR3 is made up of 15 amino acids. The CDR3 bases are TGCAGTAAACCACCGAACAGATCCCACCAAGAGACCCAGTACTTC. It is translated as CSKPPNRSHQETQYF.

The rearrangement uses TRBV28 and TRBJ1-1; 9 nucleotides match TRBD1. J gave up 5 bases and V 5 bases, and 6 bases lay outside the gene matches. Germline V lookup: CDR1 MDHEN, CDR2 SYDVKM. The CDR3 is 14 amino acids. The CDR3 coding sequence is TGTGCCAGCAGTCGGGACAGGGTAGGGACTGAAGCTTTCTTT. Encoded protein: CASSRDRVGTEAFF. Filled out from reference TRBV28 and TRBJ1-1, the complete variable domain reads DVKVTQSSRYLVKRTGEKVFLECVQDMDHENMFWYRQDPGLGLRLIYFSYDVKMKEKGDIPEGYSVSREKKERFSLILESASTNQTSMYLCASSRDRVGTEAFFGQGTRLTVV.

This clonotype was found many times. This chain's CDR3 is CSAKQGFSYNEQFF. CDR3 in DNA: TGCAGTGCAAAGCAGGGTTTCTCCTACAATGAGCAGTTCTTC. The V gene is TRBV20-1, the J gene TRBJ2-1; perhaps TRBD1 as D (5 bases). Germline V gene sequence: CDR1 DFQATT, CDR2 SNEGSKA (reference sequence). This CDR3 is built from 14 residues. With 6 bases removed from V and 0 bases from J, the gap between germline ends came to 12 bases.

Notes on this clonotype: A single base separates this from a much larger clone, so it may be a read error. Because the CDR3 is missing its conserved closing phenylalanine or tryptophan, this is likely a read error. The chain has TRBV20-1 and TRBJ2-1, with no clear D. The CDR3 is 13 residues long. Germline loops: CDR1 DFQATT, CDR2 SNEGSKA (reference sequence). V lost 6 bases, J lost 2 bases, and 11 bases lay in between. In DNA, the CDR3 is TGCAGTGCGCCCGACGAGACCTACAATGAGCAGTTCTTA. Translated, it gives CSAPDETYNEQFL.

This clonotype was counted at least ten times. The V and J genes are TRBV11-3 and TRBJ1-4, with D hard to call. The V end lost 6 bases, the J end lost 3 bases, and 17 bases lay between the germline ends. The CDR3 length is 16 residues. Germline V gene lookup returns CDR1 SGHNT and CDR2 YENEEA. As DNA, the CDR3 is TGTGCCAGCAGTCATCAACCGGACCAGGCTAATGAAAAACTGTTTTTT. Amino acids: CASSHQPDQANEKLFF. Combining the CDR3 with reference TRBV11-3 and TRBJ1-4 gives the whole variable domain EAGVVQSPRYKIIEKKQPVAFWCNPISGHNTLYWYLQNLGQGPELLIRYENEEAVDDSQLPKDRFSAERLKGVDSTLKIQPAELGDSAVYLCASSHQPDQANEKLFFGSGTQLSVL.

This clonotype was seen a few times. J is TRBJ2-7 and V is TRBV12-3 or TRBV12-4; D is undetermined. The CDR3 totals 13 residues. Trimming pared 3 bases from V and 7 bases from J, leaving 13 bases between. CDR3: CASSFETDGEQYF. DNA of the CDR3: TGTGCCAGCAGTTTCGAGACCGACGGGGAGCAGTACTTC.

As regards this clonotype: A clone one base away is much larger, so this may be a read error. The V and J genes are TRBV29-1 and TRBJ1-2, with D hard to call. The germline V gene encodes CDR1 SQVTM and CDR2 ANQGSEA. This CDR3 spans 13 amino acids. V was cut by 4 bases and J by 5 bases, with 14 bases left in between. CDR3 sequence: CSVAETQNYGYTF. CDR3 sequence (DNA): TGCAGCGTTGCTGAGACCCAGAATTATGGCTACACCTTC.

V usage is TRBV24-1 and J usage is TRBJ2-7; TRBD1 might be the D (6 bases). V was clipped by 10 bases and J by 5 bases, with 20 bases between them. The CDR3 spans 14 residues. Germline loops: CDR1 KGHDR, CDR2 SFDVKD. CDR3 in DNA: TGTGCCACTAGGGCGACAGGTCGTGTGGACGAGCAGTACTTC. It is translated as CATRATGRVDEQYF.

With respect to this clonotype: Its ends do not fully match the called genes, so a read error is possible. The chain links TRBV13 to TRBJ2-7; weak D call: TRBD1 (6 bases). CDR1 is PRHDT and CDR2 is FYEKMQ in the germline V gene (reference sequence). The CDR3 has 15 amino acids. In DNA, the CDR3 is TGTGCCAGCAGCTTCCCCCAGGGGTCTACCTATGAGCAATACTTC. Translated: CASSFPQGSTYEQYF.